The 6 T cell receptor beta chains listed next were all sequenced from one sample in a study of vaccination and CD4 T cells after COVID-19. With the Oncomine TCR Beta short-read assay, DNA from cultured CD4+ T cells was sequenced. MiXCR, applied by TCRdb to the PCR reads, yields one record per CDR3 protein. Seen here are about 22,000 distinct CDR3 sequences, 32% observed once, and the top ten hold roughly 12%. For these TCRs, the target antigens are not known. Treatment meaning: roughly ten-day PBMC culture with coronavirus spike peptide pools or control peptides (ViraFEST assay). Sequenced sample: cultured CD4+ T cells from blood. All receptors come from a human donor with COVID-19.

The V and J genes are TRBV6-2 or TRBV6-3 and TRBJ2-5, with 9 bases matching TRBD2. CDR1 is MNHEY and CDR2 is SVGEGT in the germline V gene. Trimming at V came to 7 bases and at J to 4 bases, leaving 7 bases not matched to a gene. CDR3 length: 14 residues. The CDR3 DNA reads TGTGCCAGCAAGGGCGGGGGGGTCCCAGAGACCCAGTACTTC. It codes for CASKGGGVPETQYF.

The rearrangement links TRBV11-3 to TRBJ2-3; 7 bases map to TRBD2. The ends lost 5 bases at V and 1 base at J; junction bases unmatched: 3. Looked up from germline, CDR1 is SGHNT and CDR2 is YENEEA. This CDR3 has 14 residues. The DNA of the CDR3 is TGTGCCAGCAGCCCCACTAGCGGCACAGATACGCAGTATTTT. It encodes CASSPTSGTDTQYF.

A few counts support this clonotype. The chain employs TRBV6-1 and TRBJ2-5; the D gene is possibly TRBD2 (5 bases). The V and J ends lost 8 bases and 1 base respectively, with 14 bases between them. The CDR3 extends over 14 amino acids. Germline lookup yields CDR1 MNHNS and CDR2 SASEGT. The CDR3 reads CASGSGIGQETQYF. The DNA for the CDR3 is TGTGCCAGCGGGAGTGGGATTGGCCAAGAGACCCAGTACTTC.

The CDR3 DNA follows: TGTGCCATGGGGACTAGCGGGTCCAATGAGCAGTTCTTC. It specifies CAMGTSGSNEQFF. The chain carries TRBV10-3 and TRBJ2-1; TRBD2 agrees at 12 bases. CDR1 is ENHRY and CDR2 is SYGVKD in the germline V gene. The V gene end was trimmed by 9 bases and the J gene end by 6 bases; junction bases not matched to a gene: 3. CDR3 length: 13 amino acids.

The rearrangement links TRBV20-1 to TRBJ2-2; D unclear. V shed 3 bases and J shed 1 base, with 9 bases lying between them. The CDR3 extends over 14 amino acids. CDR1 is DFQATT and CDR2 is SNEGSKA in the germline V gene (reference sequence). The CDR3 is CSARRQMNTGELFF. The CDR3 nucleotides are TGCAGTGCTAGGCGCCAGATGAACACCGGGGAGCTGTTTTTT.

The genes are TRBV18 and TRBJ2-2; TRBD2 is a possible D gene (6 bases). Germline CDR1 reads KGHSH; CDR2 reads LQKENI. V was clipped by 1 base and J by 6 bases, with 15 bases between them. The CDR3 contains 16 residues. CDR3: CASSPRGTGVPGELFF. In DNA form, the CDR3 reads TGTGCCAGCTCACCACGCGGGACCGGGGTGCCCGGGGAGCTGTTTTTT.